This record covers a single TCR beta chain. Its antigen is currently unknown. CDR3 size: 15 residues. Germline loops: CDR1 MNHEY, CDR2 SVGAGI. The V end was cut by 8 bases, the J end by 2 bases, with 16 bases between. The sample belongs to a study of graft-versus-host responses after intestinal transplantation. Study details: Every recipient had anti-thymocyte globulin induction and about three years of tacrolimus plus steroids.

Findings and limits, study-wide: Marrow from the recipient contained GvH clones, some of which had appeared first in ileum or blood.

Profiling relied on immunoSEQ multiplex PCR, and the TCRdb table lists in-frame clones only, not all of them. The table records about 88,000 clones, around 93% of them present only once. This sequence joins TRBV6-5 and TRBJ2-1; D perhaps matches TRBD2 (5 bases). The receptor's source is a human donor who was the organ donor for an intestinal transplant. This material consisted of unstimulated CD4+ T cells sorted from spleen or lymph node cells, taken before transplant. CDR3 region: CASRRWERAYNEQFF. For the CDR3, the DNA is TGTGCCAGCCGTAGATGGGAGAGGGCCTACAATGAGCAGTTCTTC.